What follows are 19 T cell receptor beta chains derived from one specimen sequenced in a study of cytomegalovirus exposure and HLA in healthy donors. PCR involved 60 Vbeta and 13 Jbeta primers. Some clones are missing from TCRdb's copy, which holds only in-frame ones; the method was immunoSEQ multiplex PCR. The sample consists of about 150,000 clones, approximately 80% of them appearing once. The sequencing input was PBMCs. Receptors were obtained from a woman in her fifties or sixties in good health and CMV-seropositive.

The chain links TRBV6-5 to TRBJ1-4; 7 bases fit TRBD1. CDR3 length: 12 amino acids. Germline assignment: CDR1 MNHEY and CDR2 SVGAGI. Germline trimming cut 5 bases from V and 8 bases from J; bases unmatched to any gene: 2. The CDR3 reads CASSTGEEKLFF. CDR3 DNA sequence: TGTGCCAGCAGTACAGGGGAGGAAAAACTGTTTTTT.

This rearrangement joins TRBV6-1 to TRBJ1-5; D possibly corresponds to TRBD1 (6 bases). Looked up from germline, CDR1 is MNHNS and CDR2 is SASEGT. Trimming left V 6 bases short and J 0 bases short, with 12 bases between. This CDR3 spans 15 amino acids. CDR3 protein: CASRSNRDSNQPQHF. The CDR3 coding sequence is TGTGCCAGCAGGTCAAACAGGGATAGCAATCAGCCCCAGCATTTT.

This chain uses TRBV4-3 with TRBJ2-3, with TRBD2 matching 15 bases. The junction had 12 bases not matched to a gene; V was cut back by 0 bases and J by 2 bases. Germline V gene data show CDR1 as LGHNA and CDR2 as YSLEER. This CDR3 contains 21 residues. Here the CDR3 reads CASSQDRWTSGGAPHTDTQYF. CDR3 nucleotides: TGCGCCAGCAGCCAAGATCGATGGACTAGCGGGGGGGCCCCGCACACAGATACGCAGTATTTT.

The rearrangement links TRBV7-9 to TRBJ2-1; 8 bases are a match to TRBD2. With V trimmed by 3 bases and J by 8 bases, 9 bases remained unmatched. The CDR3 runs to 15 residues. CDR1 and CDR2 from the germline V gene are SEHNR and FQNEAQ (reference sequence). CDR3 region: CASSFNQRGYDEQFF. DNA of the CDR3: TGTGCCAGCAGCTTTAACCAGCGGGGGTACGATGAGCAGTTCTTC.

The CDR3 sequence: CASSPGDRGKNIQYF. The CDR3 DNA reads as TGTGCCAGCAGCCCCGGGGACAGGGGAAAAAACATTCAGTACTTC. The chain recombines TRBV6-6 with TRBJ2-4, with 10 bases that match TRBD1. Germline assignment: CDR1 MNHNY and CDR2 SVGAGI (reference sequence). V shed 6 bases and J 4 bases; nucleotides not matched to a gene: 6. The CDR3 contains 15 residues.

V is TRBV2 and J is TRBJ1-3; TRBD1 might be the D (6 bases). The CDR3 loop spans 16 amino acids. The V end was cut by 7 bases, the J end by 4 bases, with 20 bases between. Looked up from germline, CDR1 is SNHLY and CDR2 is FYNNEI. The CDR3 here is CASMISQQGRGNTIYF. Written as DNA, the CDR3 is TGTGCCAGCATGATAAGCCAACAGGGTCGAGGAAACACCATATATTTT.

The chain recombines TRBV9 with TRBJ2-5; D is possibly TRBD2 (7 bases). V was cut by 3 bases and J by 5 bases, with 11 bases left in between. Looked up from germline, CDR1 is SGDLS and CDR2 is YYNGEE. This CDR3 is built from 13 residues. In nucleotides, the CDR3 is TGTGCCAGCAGCGGAGGGGGGGAGGAGACCCAGTACTTC. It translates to CASSGGGEETQYF.

As DNA, the CDR3 is TGTGCCAGCAGCGGGGGCCAGGGGGCGGCCTACGAGCAGTACTTC. Encoded protein: CASSGGQGAAYEQYF. This chain joins TRBV7-2 and TRBJ2-7; 8 nucleotides match TRBD1. The germline V gene has CDR1 SGHTA and CDR2 FQGNSA. V was clipped by 5 bases and J by 2 bases; unmatched bases: 8. This CDR3 is 15 amino acids long.

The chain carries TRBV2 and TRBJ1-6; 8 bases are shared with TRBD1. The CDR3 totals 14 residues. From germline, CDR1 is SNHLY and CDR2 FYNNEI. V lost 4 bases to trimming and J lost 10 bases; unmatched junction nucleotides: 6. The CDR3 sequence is CASSGTGSESPLHF. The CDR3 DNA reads TGTGCCAGCAGTGGGACAGGGTCAGAATCACCCCTCCACTTT.

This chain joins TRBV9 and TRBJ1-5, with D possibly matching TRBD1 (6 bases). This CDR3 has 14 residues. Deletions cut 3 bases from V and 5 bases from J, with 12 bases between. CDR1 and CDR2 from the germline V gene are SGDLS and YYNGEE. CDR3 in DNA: TGTGCCAGCAGCGGAACAGGGCAACATCAGCCCCAGCATTTT. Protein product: CASSGTGQHQPQHF. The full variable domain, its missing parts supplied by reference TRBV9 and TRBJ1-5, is DSGVTQTPKHLITATGQRVTLRCSPRSGDLSVYWYQQSLDQGLQFLIQYYNGEERAKGNILERFSAQQFPDLHSELNLSSLELGDSALYFCASSGTGQHQPQHFGDGTRLSIL.

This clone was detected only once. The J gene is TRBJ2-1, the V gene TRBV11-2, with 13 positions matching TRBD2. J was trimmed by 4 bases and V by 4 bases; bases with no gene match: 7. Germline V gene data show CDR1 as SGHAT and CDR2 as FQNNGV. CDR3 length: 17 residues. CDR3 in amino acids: CASSSPLAGGEYNEQFF. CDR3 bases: TGTGCCAGCAGCTCGCCACTAGCGGGGGGGGAATACAATGAGCAGTTCTTC.

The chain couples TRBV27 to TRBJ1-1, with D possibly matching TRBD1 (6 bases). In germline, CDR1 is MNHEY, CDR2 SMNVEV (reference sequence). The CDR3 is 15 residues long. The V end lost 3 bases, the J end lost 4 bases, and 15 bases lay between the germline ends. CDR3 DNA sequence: TGTGCCAGCAGTTTTTACGGGGGGCTTGGCACTGAAGCTTTCTTT. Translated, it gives CASSFYGGLGTEAFF.

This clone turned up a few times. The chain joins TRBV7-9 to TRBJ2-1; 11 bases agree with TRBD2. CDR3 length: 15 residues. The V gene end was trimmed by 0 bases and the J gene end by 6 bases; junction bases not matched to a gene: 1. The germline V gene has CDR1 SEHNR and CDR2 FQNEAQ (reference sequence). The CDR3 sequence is CASSLALAGVNEQFF. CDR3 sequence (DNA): TGTGCCAGCAGCTTAGCACTAGCGGGGGTCAATGAGCAGTTCTTC.

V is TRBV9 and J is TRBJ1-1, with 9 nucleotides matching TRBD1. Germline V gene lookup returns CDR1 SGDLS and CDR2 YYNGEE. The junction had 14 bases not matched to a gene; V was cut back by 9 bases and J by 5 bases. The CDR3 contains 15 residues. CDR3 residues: CAITGTGRVETEAFF. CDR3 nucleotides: TGTGCCATTACCGGGACAGGGAGGGTAGAAACTGAAGCTTTCTTT.

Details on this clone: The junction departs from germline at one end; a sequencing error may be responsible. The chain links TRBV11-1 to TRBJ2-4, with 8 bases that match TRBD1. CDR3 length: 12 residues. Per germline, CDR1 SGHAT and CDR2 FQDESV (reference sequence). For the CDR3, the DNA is TGTGCCAGCAGCATACCAGGGGGCGACATGGTCTTC. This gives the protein CASSIPGGDMVF. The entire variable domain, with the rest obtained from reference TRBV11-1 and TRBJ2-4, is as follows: EAEVAQSPRYKITEKSQAVAFWCDPISGHATLYWYRQILGQGPELLVQFQDESVVDDSQLPKDRFSAERLKGVDSTLKIQPAELGDSAMYLCASSIPGGDMVFGAGTRLSVL.

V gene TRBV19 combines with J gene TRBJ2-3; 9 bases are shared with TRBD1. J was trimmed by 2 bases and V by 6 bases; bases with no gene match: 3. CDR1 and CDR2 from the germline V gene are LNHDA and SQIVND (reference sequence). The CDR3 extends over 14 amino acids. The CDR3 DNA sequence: TGTGCCAGTAGCGACAGGGGGGTCACAGATACGCAGTATTTT. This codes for CASSDRGVTDTQYF.

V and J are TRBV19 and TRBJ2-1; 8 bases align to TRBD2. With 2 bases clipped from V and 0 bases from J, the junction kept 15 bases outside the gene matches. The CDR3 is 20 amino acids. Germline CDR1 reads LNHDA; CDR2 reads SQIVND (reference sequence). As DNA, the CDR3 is TGTGCCAGTAGTATAAGGCGGGGGGCTTCCATCAGGAGCTCCTACAATGAGCAGTTCTTC. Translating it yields CASSIRRGASIRSSYNEQFF.

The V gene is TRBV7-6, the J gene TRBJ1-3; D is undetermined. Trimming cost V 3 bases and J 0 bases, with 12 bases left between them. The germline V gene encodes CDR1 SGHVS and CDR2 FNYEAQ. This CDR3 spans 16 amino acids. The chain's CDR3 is CASSFQHPSSGNTIYF. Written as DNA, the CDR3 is TGTGCCAGCAGCTTCCAACACCCCTCCTCTGGAAACACCATATATTTT. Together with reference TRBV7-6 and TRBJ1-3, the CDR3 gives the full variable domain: GAGVSQSPRYKVTKRGQDVALRCDPISGHVSLYWYRQALGQGPEFLTYFNYEAQQDKSGLPNDRFSAERPEGSISTLTIQRTEQRDSAMYRCASSFQHPSSGNTIYFGEGSWLTVV.

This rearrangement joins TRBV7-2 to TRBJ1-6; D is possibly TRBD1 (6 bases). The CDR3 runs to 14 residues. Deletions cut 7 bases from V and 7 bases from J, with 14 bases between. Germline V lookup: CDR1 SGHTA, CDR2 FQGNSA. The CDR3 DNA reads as TGTGCCAGCACCCAAACAGGGAACAATTCACCCCTCCACTTT. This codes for CASTQTGNNSPLHF.